Here is one T cell receptor beta chain with its context. Its specificity is unknown. Germline V gives CDR1 LGHNA, CDR2 YSLEER. The CDR3 consists of 18 residues. The V gene end was trimmed by 4 bases and the J gene end by 4 bases; junction bases not matched to a gene: 11. It was the 120-subject validation cohort, separate from the approximately 680-subject first cohort, to which the donors belonged. This record belongs to a study of cytomegalovirus exposure and HLA in healthy donors. Profiling relied on immunoSEQ multiplex PCR, and the TCRdb table lists in-frame clones only, not all of them. The sample records about 98,000 clones, over 75% being singletons. Broader study findings: Associated with cytomegalovirus, according to the listing, were 170 or so TCR beta chains. According to a later analysis, TCR clusters from the first cohort tended to co-occur in the roughly 110 validation repertoires. Cytomegalovirus status was reportedly diagnosed by the classifier with high specificity and sensitivity.

The material sequenced was PBMCs. The chain is built from TRBV4-3 and TRBJ2-2, with 11 bases that match TRBD2. This clonotype was sampled from a young man in good health and CMV-seropositive. The CDR3 region is CASSRGTSGGEATGELFF. CDR3 nucleotides: TGCGCCAGCAGCCGAGGGACTAGCGGAGGAGAGGCCACCGGGGAGCTGTTTTTT.